This T cell receptor (beta chain) emerged from a study of blood T cells in healthy people across ages (dated by TCRdb to about 2015). Turning to the overall study: In model experiments, template switching captured roughly one uniquely barcoded TCR beta cDNA molecule for every two T cells. Using deep sequencing normalized with unique cDNA molecular identifiers, the study measured how TCR beta repertoire diversity changes with age. Two additional independent replicas of 1 million unique cDNA reads from the same blood draw were analyzed for two donors (one aged 18 to 30 and one aged 80 or older). The donors were divided into four age groups: young (average approximately 17 years), middle-aged (approximately 39), aged (approximately 62) and long-lived (about 90). To avoid experimental bias, donors of different ages were randomly spread across the sequencing lanes.

The library was generated by 5' RACE. A second PCR of about 7 to 12 cycles was run with a J-beta primer mix and a sample-barcoded 5' primer. Each TCR beta cDNA molecule received a unique molecular identifier from a template-switch 5' adaptor carrying 12 random nucleotides. Each sample yielded at least 2.5 million CDR3-containing paired-end reads. First-strand cDNA was synthesized from all RNA with the Mint cDNA synthesis kit, primed by a TRBC-specific oligonucleotide. Following uracil-DNA glycosylase treatment, all cDNA underwent a first 18-cycle PCR with the universal primers M1SS and BC2_uni_R. In the authors' own workflow: Normalization of each sample was performed by random selection of 1 million high-quality reads, each carrying a distinct molecular identifier. Instead of being binned into consensus sequences, reads that shared molecular identifiers were thrown out. CDR3 identification, clonotype clustering and error correction used MiTCR with a Q25 quality threshold and the strictest error-elimination algorithm. A nonparametric unseen species model with Euler transformation was used to estimate lower-bound total TCR beta diversity. TCRdb cleaned the public reads at Q25 with fastp, built clones with MiXCR and kept in-frame beta chains. When rows share a CDR3 protein, they turn into one entry using the most common DNA and genes. What appears here as the V and J calls and clone size reflects TCRdb's work, not the paper's. This sample comprises fewer than 2,000,000 distinct CDR3 sequences, more than 35% of them detected only once. The ten largest make up 20% to 25% of the sample.

Points the paper makes about the study in general: Since profiling was done on bulk unsorted PBMCs, naive and antigen-experienced compartments could not be conclusively compared. Observed TCR beta diversity correlated strongly with the percentage of naive T cells measured by flow cytometry. Estimates of total diversity based on one million sequenced T cells were considered lower bounds and underestimates. Because the CMV infection status of the donors was unknown, age-related changes in expanded clonotypes may potentially have been confounded. Compared with the aged group, the long-lived group had more naive CD4+ T cells, fewer expanded clones and increased TCR diversity, a pattern suggesting age selection. Observed TCR beta diversity per million T cells fell roughly linearly with age, and a significant reduction was already apparent by age approximately 41.

The donors were about 40 Caucasian individuals from Russia, aged 6 to 90 years, who were systemically healthy. Approximately 9.7 milliliters of peripheral blood were drawn from each donor into EDTA-treated Vacutainer tubes. Ficoll-Paque density-gradient centrifugation was used to isolate PBMCs, with at least 6.5 million obtained per sample. Trizol reagent was used to extract total RNA from PBMCs, with at least 5 micrograms per sample. The percentages of naive CD45RAhigh/CD27high T cells were determined by flow cytometry on a PBMC aliquot from every donor. From cysteine to phenylalanine, the CDR3 is 16 amino acids long. The DNA shown is the 48-base CDR3, in frame from base 1. Trimming accounts for 5 bases at V and 0 bases at J, while the number of junction bases matched to no gene is 13. According to the germline V gene (reference sequence), CDR1 reads DFQATT and CDR2 reads SNEGSKA. A word on this clonotype: The antigen it recognizes is unknown. The sample holds no much larger clone one base away, and base qualities are not on file.

The sequence was obtained from a human donor in good health. Material for sequencing was blood. This chain joins TRBV20-1 to TRBJ2-7; 7 junctional bases match TRBD1. The DNA sequence is as follows: TGCAGTGCTTACAACCCCGGGACAGCCAGCTCCTACGAGCAGTACTTC. Its coded protein is CSAYNPGTASSYEQYF.